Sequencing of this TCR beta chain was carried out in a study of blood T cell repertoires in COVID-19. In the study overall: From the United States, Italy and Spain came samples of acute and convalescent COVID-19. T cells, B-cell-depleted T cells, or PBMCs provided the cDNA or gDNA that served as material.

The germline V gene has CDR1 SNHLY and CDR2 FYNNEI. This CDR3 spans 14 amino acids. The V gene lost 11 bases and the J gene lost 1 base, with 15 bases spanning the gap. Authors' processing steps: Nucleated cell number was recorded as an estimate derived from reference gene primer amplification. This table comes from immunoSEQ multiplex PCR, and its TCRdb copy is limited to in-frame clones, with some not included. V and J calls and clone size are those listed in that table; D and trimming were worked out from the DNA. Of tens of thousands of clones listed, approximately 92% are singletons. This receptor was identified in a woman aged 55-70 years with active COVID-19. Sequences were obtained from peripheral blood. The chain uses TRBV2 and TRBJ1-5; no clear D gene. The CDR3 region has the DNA TGTGCCGGAGCGAGCGAGTGGAGCAATCAGCCCCAGCATTTT. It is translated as CAGASEWSNQPQHF.